These 11 T cell receptor beta chains share one sample of origin, sequenced in a study of metastatic and nonmetastatic thyroid tumors. TCRdb redid the clone calls on the PCR reads using MiXCR. The sample has roughly 58,000 clones, 4% to 4.5% seen once. None of the patients had undergone any treatment ahead of thyroid surgery. The sequencing input was blood. The source is a female donor with papillary thyroid cancer or a benign thyroid nodule (not recorded which). Some clones in this sample may be carry-over from other donors' samples.

This clone has a count of ten or more. The chain has TRBV5-5 and TRBJ2-1; D is unresolved. The CDR3 loop spans 15 amino acids. V lost 4 bases and J lost 11, with 22 bases in between. In germline, CDR1 is SGHKS, CDR2 YYEKEE (reference sequence). For the CDR3, the DNA is TGTGCCAGCAGCCTTGTCGCAGGCCTGGGGAATAAGCAGTTCTTC. Its translation is CASSLVAGLGNKQFF.

V and J are TRBV18 and TRBJ2-1, with TRBD2 identical over 7 bases. V lost 6 bases and J lost 0; bases outside the gene matches: 11. Germline CDR1 and CDR2: KGHSH and LQKENI. The CDR3 is 17 amino acids. The CDR3: CASSQNSGMISYNEQFF. Written as DNA, the CDR3 is TGTGCCAGCTCCCAAAACAGCGGGATGATCTCCTACAATGAGCAGTTCTTC. The full variable domain, completed using reference TRBV18 and TRBJ2-1, is NAGVMQNPRHLVRRRGQEARLRCSPMKGHSHVYWYRQLPEEGLKFMVYLQKENIIDESGMPKERFSAEFPKEGPSILRIQQVVRGDSAAYFCASSQNSGMISYNEQFFGPGTRLTVL.

The table lists this clone with many counts. In nucleotides, the CDR3 is TGTGCCAGCAGCTTATGGGTCGGAGACAATGAGCAGTTCTTC. As protein: CASSLWVGDNEQFF. The gene calls are TRBV7-3 and TRBJ2-1, with unresolved D. This CDR3 has 14 amino acids. The ends were cut back, 2 bases at V and 5 bases at J, with 10 bases in the middle. Per germline, CDR1 SGHTA and CDR2 FQGTGA.

This clone was seen repeatedly, ten times or more. This chain links TRBV7-9 with TRBJ2-5; 11 nucleotides align to TRBD2. V was clipped by 4 bases and J by 7 bases; unmatched bases: 11. This CDR3 has 16 amino acids. Germline V lookup: CDR1 SEHNR, CDR2 FQNEAQ (reference sequence). The CDR3 region has the DNA TGTGCCAGCAGCTCTGTTAGCGGGAGGGAATTGAGGACCCAGTACTTC. It is translated as CASSSVSGRELRTQYF.

Ten or more counts support this clone. V usage is TRBV2 and J usage is TRBJ1-1, with TRBD1 matching 8 bases. CDR3 length equals 13 residues. Germline CDR1 reads SNHLY; CDR2 reads FYNNEI. V lost 8 bases, J lost 9 bases, and 11 bases stayed unmatched. The CDR3 region has the DNA TGTGCCAGCTCAGGACAGGGTAGGGTAAAAGCTTTCTTT. It translates to CASSGQGRVKAFF.

This clone was seen ten or more times. An end of the junction differs from the germline gene, which may be a read error. Other DNA sequences in the same sample also yield this CDR3. The rearrangement joins TRBV5-1 to TRBJ2-5, with 12 nucleotides matching TRBD1. CDR3 length: 16 amino acids. Germline assignment: CDR1 SGHRS and CDR2 YFSETQ. The CDR3 sequence is CTSSLDGTGGGETQYF. In DNA form, the CDR3 reads TGCACCAGCAGCTTGGATGGGACAGGGGGCGGGGAGACCCAGTACTTC.

This clone has just a few counts. The chain links TRBV6-5 to TRBJ2-1, with 9 bases identical to TRBD2. This CDR3 comprises 15 residues. Losses at the gene ends were 6 bases for V and 4 bases for J; bases not matched to a gene: 7. Germline V gives CDR1 MNHEY, CDR2 SVGAGI. The CDR3 region is CASSLAGEGYNEQFF. In DNA, the CDR3 is TGTGCCAGCAGCTTAGCGGGAGAAGGGTACAATGAGCAGTTCTTC.

Ten or more counts support this clone. V is TRBV6-5 and J is TRBJ1-5, with D unclear. Looked up from germline, CDR1 is MNHEY and CDR2 is SVGAGI. The CDR3 runs 13 residues. V shed 0 bases and J shed 8 bases, with 8 bases lying between them. The CDR3: CASSYSKGEPQHF. The CDR3 DNA reads as TGTGCCAGCAGTTACTCGAAGGGAGAGCCCCAGCATTTT.

This clone was seen repeatedly, ten times or more. The chain recombines TRBV18 with TRBJ1-1; D is unresolved. V lost 4 bases to trimming and J lost 5 bases, with 11 bases between them. This CDR3 has 13 residues. Germline V CDR1 and CDR2: KGHSH, LQKENI. CDR3 protein: CASSQGMRTEAFF. The CDR3 DNA reads TGTGCCAGCTCACAAGGAATGAGGACTGAAGCTTTCTTT.

This clone was found many times. The chain has TRBV7-3 and TRBJ2-1; no clear D gene. The CDR3 is made up of 13 amino acids. V lost 11 bases and J 8 bases, leaving 19 bases between the germline ends. The V gene's germline CDR1 is SGHTA and CDR2 FQGTGA. The CDR3 DNA is TGTGCCCCCTTTATCGTCTCGGGCGATGAGCAGTTCTTC. It encodes CAPFIVSGDEQFF.

A remark on this clone: An end of the junction does not agree with germline; a read error may underlie this. The chain joins TRBV6-2 or TRBV6-3 to TRBJ1-5; no reliable D call. There are 14 residues in the CDR3. Germline CDR1 MNHEY, CDR2 SVGEGT. The CDR3 sequence: CTSSSMGSSQPQHF. The CDR3 coding sequence is TGTACCAGCAGTTCCATGGGCAGCAGTCAGCCCCAGCATTTT.